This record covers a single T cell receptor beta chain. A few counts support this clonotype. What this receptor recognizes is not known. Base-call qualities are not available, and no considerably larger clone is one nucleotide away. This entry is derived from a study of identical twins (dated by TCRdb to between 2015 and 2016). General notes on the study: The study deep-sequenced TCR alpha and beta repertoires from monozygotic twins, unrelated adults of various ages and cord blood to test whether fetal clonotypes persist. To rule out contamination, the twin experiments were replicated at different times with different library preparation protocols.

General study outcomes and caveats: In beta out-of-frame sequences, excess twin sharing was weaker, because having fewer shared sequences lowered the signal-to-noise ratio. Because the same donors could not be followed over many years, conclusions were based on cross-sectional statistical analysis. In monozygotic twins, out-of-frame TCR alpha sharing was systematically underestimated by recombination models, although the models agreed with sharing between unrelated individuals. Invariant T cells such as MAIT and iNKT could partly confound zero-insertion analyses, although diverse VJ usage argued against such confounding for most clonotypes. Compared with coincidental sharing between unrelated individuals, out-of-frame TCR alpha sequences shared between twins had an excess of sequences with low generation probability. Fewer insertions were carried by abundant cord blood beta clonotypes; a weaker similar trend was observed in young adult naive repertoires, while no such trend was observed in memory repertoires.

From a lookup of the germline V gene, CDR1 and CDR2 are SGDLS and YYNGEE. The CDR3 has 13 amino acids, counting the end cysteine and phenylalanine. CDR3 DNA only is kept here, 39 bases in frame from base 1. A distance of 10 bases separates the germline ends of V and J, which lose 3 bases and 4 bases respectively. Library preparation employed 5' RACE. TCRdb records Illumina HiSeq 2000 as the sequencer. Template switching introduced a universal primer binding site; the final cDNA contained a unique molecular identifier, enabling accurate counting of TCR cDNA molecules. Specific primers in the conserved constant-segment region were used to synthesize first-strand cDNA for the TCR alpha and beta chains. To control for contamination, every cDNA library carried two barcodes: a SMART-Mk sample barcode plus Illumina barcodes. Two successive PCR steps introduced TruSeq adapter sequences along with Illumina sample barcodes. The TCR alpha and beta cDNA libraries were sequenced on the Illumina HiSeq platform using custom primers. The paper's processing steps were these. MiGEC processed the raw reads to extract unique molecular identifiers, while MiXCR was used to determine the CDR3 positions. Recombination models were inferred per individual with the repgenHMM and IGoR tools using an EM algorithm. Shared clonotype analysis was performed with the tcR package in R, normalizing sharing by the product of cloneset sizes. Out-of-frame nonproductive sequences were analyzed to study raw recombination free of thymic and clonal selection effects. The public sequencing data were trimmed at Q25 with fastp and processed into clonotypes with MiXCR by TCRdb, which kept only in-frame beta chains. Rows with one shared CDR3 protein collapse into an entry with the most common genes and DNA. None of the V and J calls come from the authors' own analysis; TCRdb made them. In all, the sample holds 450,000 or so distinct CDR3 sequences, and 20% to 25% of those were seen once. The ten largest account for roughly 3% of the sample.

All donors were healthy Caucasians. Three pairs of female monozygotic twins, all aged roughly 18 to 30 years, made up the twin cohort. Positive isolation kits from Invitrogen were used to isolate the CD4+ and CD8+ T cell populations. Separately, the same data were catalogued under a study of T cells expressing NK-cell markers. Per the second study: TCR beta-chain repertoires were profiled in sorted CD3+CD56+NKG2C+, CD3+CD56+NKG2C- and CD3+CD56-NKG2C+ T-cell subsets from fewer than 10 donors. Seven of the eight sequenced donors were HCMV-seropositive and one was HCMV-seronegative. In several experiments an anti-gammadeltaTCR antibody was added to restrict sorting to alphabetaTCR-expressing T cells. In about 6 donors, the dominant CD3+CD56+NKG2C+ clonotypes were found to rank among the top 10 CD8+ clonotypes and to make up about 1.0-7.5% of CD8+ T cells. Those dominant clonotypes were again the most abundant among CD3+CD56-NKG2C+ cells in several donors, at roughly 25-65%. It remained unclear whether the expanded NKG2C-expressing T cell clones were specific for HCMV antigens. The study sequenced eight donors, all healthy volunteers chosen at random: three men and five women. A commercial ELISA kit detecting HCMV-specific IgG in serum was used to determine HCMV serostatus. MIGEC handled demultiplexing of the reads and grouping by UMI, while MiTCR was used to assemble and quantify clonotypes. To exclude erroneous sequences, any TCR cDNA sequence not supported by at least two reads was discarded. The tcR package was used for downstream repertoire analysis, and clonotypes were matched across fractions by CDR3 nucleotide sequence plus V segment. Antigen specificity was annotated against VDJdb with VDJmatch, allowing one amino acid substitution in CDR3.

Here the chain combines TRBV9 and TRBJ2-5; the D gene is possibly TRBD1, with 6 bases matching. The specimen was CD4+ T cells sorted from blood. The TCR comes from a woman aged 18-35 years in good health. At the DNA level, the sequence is TGTGCCAGCAGCGGATACAGGGTAGAGACCCAGTACTTC. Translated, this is CASSGYRVETQYF.